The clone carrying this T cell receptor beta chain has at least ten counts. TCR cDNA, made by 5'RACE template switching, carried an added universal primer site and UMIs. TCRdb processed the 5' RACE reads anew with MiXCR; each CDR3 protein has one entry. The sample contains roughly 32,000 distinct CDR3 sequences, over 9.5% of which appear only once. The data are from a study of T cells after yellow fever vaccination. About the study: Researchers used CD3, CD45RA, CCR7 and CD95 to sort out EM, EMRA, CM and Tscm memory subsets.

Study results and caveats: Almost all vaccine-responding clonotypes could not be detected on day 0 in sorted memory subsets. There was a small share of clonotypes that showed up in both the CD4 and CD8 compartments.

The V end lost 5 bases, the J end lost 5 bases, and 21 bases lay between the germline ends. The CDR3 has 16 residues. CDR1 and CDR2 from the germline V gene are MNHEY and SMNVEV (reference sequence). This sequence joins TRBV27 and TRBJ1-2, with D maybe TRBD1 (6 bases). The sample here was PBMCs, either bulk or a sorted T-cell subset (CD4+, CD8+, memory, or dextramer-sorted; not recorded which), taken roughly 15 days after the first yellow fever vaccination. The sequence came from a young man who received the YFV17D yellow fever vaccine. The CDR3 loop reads CASSPRRVPDRYGYTF. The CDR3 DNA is TGTGCCAGCAGTCCCCGACGGGTTCCGGACAGATATGGCTACACCTTC.